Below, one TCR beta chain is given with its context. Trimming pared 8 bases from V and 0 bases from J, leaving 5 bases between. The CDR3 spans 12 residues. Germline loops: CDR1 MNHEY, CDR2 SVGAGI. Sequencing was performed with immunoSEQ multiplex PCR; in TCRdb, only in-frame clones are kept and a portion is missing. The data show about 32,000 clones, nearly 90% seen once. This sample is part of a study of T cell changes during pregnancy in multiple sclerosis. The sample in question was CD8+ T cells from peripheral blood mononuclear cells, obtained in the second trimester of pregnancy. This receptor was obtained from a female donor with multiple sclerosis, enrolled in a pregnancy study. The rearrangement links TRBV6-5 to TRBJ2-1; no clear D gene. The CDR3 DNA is TGTGCCAGCGGGCCCTCCTACAATGAGCAGTTCTTC. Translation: CASGPSYNEQFF.